One sample yielded the 18 T cell receptor beta chains listed below, sequenced in a study of beta chain features in type 1 diabetes. The whole isolated RNA underwent reverse transcription, so sequencing captured expressed TCRB transcripts. The method was immunoSEQ multiplex PCR; TCRdb's version includes in-frame clones alone and lacks a portion of them. In the table there are 150,000 or so clones, just over 9% of which are singletons. The sample taken for sequencing was central memory CD4+ T cells from blood. These receptors were taken from a woman aged 18-29 years in good health.

This clone was counted a few times. The rearrangement uses TRBV5-1 and TRBJ2-1, with 12 bases aligning to TRBD2. The CDR3 spans 15 residues. Germline V gene lookup returns CDR1 SGHRS and CDR2 YFSETQ. The junction had 6 bases not matched to a gene; V was cut back by 4 bases and J by 7 bases. DNA of the CDR3: TGCGCCAGCAGCACTCGACTAGCGGGAGAGAATGAGCAGTTCTTC. It yields the protein CASSTRLAGENEQFF.

This clone was recorded at least ten times. The rearrangement links TRBV7-9 to TRBJ1-2; 9 nucleotides match TRBD1. The CDR3 is 14 amino acids. The germline V gene has CDR1 SEHNR and CDR2 FQNEAQ (reference sequence). Trimming cost V 5 bases and J 8 bases; bases outside gene matches: 9. CDR3 nucleotides: TGTGCCAGCAGCACCGGGACAGGGAGGCACGGCTACACCTTC. It codes for CASSTGTGRHGYTF. Filled out from reference TRBV7-9 and TRBJ1-2, the complete variable domain reads DTGVSQNPRHKITKRGQNVTFRCDPISEHNRLYWYRQTLGQGPEFLTYFQNEAQLEKSRLLSDRFSAERPKGSFSTLEIQRTEQGDSAMYLCASSTGTGRHGYTFGSGTRLTVV.

This clone turned up a few times. This rearrangement joins TRBV7-2 to TRBJ2-3, with a weak D call TRBD2 (6 bases). CDR1 is SGHTA, CDR2 FQGNSA, per germline. Between the trimmed V and J ends, which lost 6 bases and 7 bases, there was a span of 14 bases. CDR3 size: 13 residues. The chain's CDR3 is CASSQDGGNTQYF. The CDR3 DNA follows: TGTGCCAGCAGTCAAGACGGGGGAAATACGCAGTATTTT. The full variable domain, its missing parts supplied by reference TRBV7-2 and TRBJ2-3, is GAGVSQSPSNKVTEKGKDVELRCDPISGHTALYWYRQSLGQGLEFLIYFQGNSAPDKSGLPSDRFSAERTGGSVSTLTIQRTQQEDSAVYLCASSQDGGNTQYFGPGTRLTVL.

The sample holds a few counts of this clone. The chain recombines TRBV7-8 with TRBJ2-7; D possibly corresponds to TRBD1 (5 bases). CDR3 size: 13 residues. Between the trimmed V and J ends, which lost 3 bases and 4 bases, there was a span of 10 bases. Germline CDR1 reads SGHVS; CDR2 reads FQNEAQ. This chain's CDR3 is CASSLAQEYEQYF. In nucleotides, the CDR3 is TGTGCCAGCAGCTTGGCACAGGAGTACGAGCAGTACTTC.

This clone was observed a few times. The V and J genes are TRBV25-1 and TRBJ1-2, with unresolved D. With 1 base removed from V and 5 bases from J, the gap between germline ends came to 14 bases. Germline V gene sequence: CDR1 MGHDK, CDR2 SYGVNS. The CDR3 length is 15 residues. This chain's CDR3 is CASSESNQQDYGYTF. CDR3 DNA: TGTGCCAGCAGTGAATCAAACCAGCAGGATTATGGCTACACCTTC.

On this clone: Within the sample, other DNA sequences also encode this same CDR3. J is TRBJ1-1 and V is TRBV18; TRBD1 might be the D (5 bases). Per germline, CDR1 KGHSH and CDR2 LQKENI. The CDR3 has 12 amino acids. The V and J ends lost 3 bases and 7 bases respectively, with 9 bases between them. CDR3 sequence reads: CASSPGGSEAFF. In DNA form, the CDR3 reads TGTGCCAGCTCACCGGGGGGGAGTGAAGCTTTCTTT.

This clone has more than one count but fewer than ten. This rearrangement joins TRBV9 to TRBJ2-1; 13 bases line up with TRBD2. CDR3 length equals 16 residues. Trimming took 5 bases from V and 3 from J; bases not matched to a gene: 5. Germline V gives CDR1 SGDLS, CDR2 YYNGEE. The CDR3 region is CASSFGTSGNYNEQFF. DNA of the CDR3: TGTGCCAGCAGTTTCGGGACTAGCGGGAACTACAATGAGCAGTTCTTC. Based on the CDR3 plus reference TRBV9 and TRBJ2-1, the full variable domain is DSGVTQTPKHLITATGQRVTLRCSPRSGDLSVYWYQQSLDQGLQFLIQYYNGEERAKGNILERFSAQQFPDLHSELNLSSLELGDSALYFCASSFGTSGNYNEQFFGPGTRLTVL.

This clone appeared a few times. The chain uses TRBV15 and TRBJ2-1, with no clear D. The CDR3 is 12 residues long. Germline CDR1 LNHNV, CDR2 YYDKDF (reference sequence). Trimming took 6 bases from V and 2 from J, leaving 5 bases between them. The CDR3 DNA sequence: TGTGCCACCAGTAGCACCTACAATGAGCAGTTCTTC. Protein product: CATSSTYNEQFF.

The table lists this clone with a few counts. This sequence joins TRBV6-5 and TRBJ2-7; tentatively, D is TRBD1 (6 bases). Germline V gene data show CDR1 as MNHEY and CDR2 as SVGAGI. Trimming took off 10 bases at V and 3 bases at J, with 13 bases between the two ends. The CDR3 totals 12 residues. The CDR3 reads CATNREGYEQYF. The CDR3 nucleotides are TGTGCCACCAACAGGGAAGGCTACGAGCAGTACTTC.

This clone occurred a few times. The J gene is TRBJ2-7, the V gene TRBV5-6, with 7 bases that match TRBD1. CDR1 and CDR2 (germline): SGHDT, YYEEEE. This CDR3 has 13 residues. With V trimmed by 2 bases and J by 5 bases, 4 bases remained unmatched. CDR3 residues: CASSFDRENEQYF. The CDR3 coding sequence is TGTGCCAGCAGCTTCGACAGGGAGAACGAGCAGTACTTC. Looking up the rest from reference TRBV5-6 and TRBJ2-7 gives the full variable domain: DAGVTQSPTHLIKTRGQQVTLRCSPKSGHDTVSWYQQALGQGPQFIFQYYEEEERQRGNFPDRFSGHQFPNYSSELNVNALLLGDSALYLCASSFDRENEQYFGPGTRLTVT.

This clone has a handful of counts. The chain combines TRBV6-5 with TRBJ2-3; no clear D. Germline-derived CDR1 and CDR2 are MNHEY and SVGAGI. Trimming shortened V by 10 bases and J by 2 bases, and 13 bases separated the two germline ends. The CDR3 has 13 residues. The CDR3 loop reads CAIQRSFTDTQYF. CDR3 sequence (DNA): TGTGCCATCCAAAGGAGTTTCACAGATACGCAGTATTTT.

The chain couples TRBV30 to TRBJ2-2, with 8 bases that match TRBD1. Unmatched junction bases numbered 8, after V lost 0 bases and J lost 8 bases. The germline V gene encodes CDR1 GTSNPN and CDR2 SVGIG (reference sequence). This CDR3 is built from 15 residues. CDR3 nucleotides: TGTGCCTGGAGTGTAGGGCAGGGGGCTTGGGGGGAGCTGTTTTTT. Residues: CAWSVGQGAWGELFF.

This clone was recorded a few times. The chain employs TRBV30 and TRBJ1-1; no clear D gene. The CDR3 loop spans 11 amino acids. Trimming took off 5 bases at V and 3 bases at J, with 7 bases between the two ends. CDR1 GTSNPN and CDR2 SVGIG come from the germline V gene (reference sequence). The CDR3: CAWERDTEAFF. The CDR3, as DNA: TGTGCCTGGGAGAGGGACACTGAAGCTTTCTTT.

This chain links TRBV6-6 with TRBJ1-5, with 7 bases lining up with TRBD1. Per germline, CDR1 MNHNY and CDR2 SVGAGI (reference sequence). This CDR3 has 15 amino acids. Unmatched junction bases numbered 6, after V lost 2 bases and J lost 5 bases. CDR3: CASSYRGTDYQPQHF. The CDR3 DNA follows: TGTGCCAGCAGTTACAGGGGGACAGATTATCAGCCCCAGCATTTT.

This clone was seen only a few times. The V and J genes are TRBV10-3 and TRBJ1-5, with a tentative D call TRBD1 (5 bases). Trimming left V 3 bases short and J 0 bases short, with 12 bases between. The CDR3 runs to 16 residues. Germline loops: CDR1 ENHRY, CDR2 SYGVKD. DNA of the CDR3: TGTGCCATCAGTGAAGGGGAGGGCTATAGCAATCAGCCCCAGCATTTT. Residues: CAISEGEGYSNQPQHF.

This clone has a handful of counts. The chain couples TRBV9 to TRBJ1-5; TRBD1 matches 9 bases. CDR1 and CDR2 (germline): SGDLS, YYNGEE. Trimming took 3 bases from V and 6 from J; bases not matched to a gene: 7. This CDR3 is 15 amino acids long. The chain's CDR3 is CASSAGQGTSQPQHF. The CDR3 DNA reads TGTGCCAGCAGCGCGGGACAGGGAACGAGTCAGCCCCAGCATTTT.

J is TRBJ1-1 and V is TRBV30, with no clear D. Germline V gene data show CDR1 as GTSNPN and CDR2 as SVGIG (reference sequence). V was shortened by 2 bases and J by 0 bases, with 10 bases between the two germline ends. This CDR3 spans 14 amino acids. For the CDR3, the DNA is TGTGCCTGGAGTTGGGCAGCTATGAACACTGAAGCTTTCTTT. It translates to CAWSWAAMNTEAFF.

The V call is TRBV29-1, the J call TRBJ1-5; D remains ambiguous. Germline values: CDR1 SQVTM, CDR2 ANQGSEA. The V and J ends lost 1 base and 3 bases respectively, with 7 bases between them. The CDR3 loop spans 13 amino acids. The CDR3 DNA reads as TGCAGCGTTGAAGGCACAGCCAATCAGCCCCAGCATTTT. The encoded protein is CSVEGTANQPQHF.